Each of the 32 T cell receptor beta chains below was sequenced from the same sample in a study of vaccination effects on CD4 cells after COVID-19 (dated by TCRdb to 2021 to 2024). In the ViraFEST assay, PBMC were stimulated with viral peptide pools, and antigen-specific CD4+ T cell clonotypes were then identified by expansion using TCR sequencing. After around 10 days of culture, CD4+ T cells were isolated with the EasySep CD4+ T cell isolation kit. No antigen is known for these receptors. The library was built by means of the immunoSEQ multiplex PCR assay. In TCRdb, the immuneACCESS table is reduced to in-frame sequences with V and J assigned. These tables do not hold every clone; where another copy was compared, an unresolved V gene accounts for under half, and the others remain unexplained. The sample profile shows 50,000 to 75,000 clones; roughly 79% of them were found once. The top ten clones comprise more than 2% of the sample.

The specimen was CD4+ T cells from PBMCs cultured with HCoV-229E spike peptides, collected before COVID-19 vaccination. In light of the paper, this sample's cell subset or site label describes: HCoV-229E spike overlapping peptide pool stimulation. All receptors come from a human donor who received a COVID-19 vaccine.

This clone occurred once. V usage is TRBV7-2 and J usage is TRBJ2-3; 9 bases are shared with TRBD2. CDR1 and CDR2 (germline): SGHTA, FQGNSA. J lost 4 bases, V lost 4 bases, and 3 bases had no gene match. There are 14 residues in the CDR3. CDR3 nucleotides: TGTGCCAGCAGCTCTATAGCGGGGGCAGATACGCAGTATTTT. Protein: CASSSIAGADTQYF.

This chain joins TRBV4-2 and TRBJ2-5; tentative D call: TRBD2 (5 bases). Trimming took 2 bases from V and 7 from J, leaving 17 bases between them. Germline V gene data show CDR1 as LGHNA and CDR2 as YNFKEQ. This CDR3 has 15 residues. The chain's CDR3 is CASSQSVSVDGTQYF. Written as DNA, the CDR3 is TGTGCCAGCAGCCAAAGTGTTAGCGTAGATGGGACCCAGTACTTC.

The gene calls are TRBV18 and TRBJ1-2; TRBD1 might be the D (5 bases). The germline gives CDR1 KGHSH, CDR2 LQKENI. The CDR3 runs to 15 residues. V was pared by 0 bases and J by 1 base, with 9 bases between. The CDR3 nucleotides read TGTGCCAGCTCACCACCGGGGGAACTTAACTATGGCTACACCTTC. This encodes CASSPPGELNYGYTF.

The chain has TRBV3-1 (or the pseudogene TRBV3-2) and TRBJ1-6; D gene ambiguous. The V gene lost 1 base and the J gene lost 9 bases, with 4 bases spanning the gap. This CDR3 comprises 12 residues. Germline V gene data show CDR1 as LGHDT and CDR2 as YNNKEL (reference sequence). The CDR3 reads CASSQGPSPLHF. The DNA of the CDR3 is TGTGCCAGCAGCCAAGGGCCTTCACCCCTCCACTTT.

CDR3 nucleotides: TGTGCCAGCAGCTTGTCGGGCAGGGGGCTAACAGATACGCAGTATTTT. Translation: CASSLSGRGLTDTQYF. This chain connects TRBV5-6 to TRBJ2-3; 8 bases agree with TRBD1. V shed 1 base, J shed 3 bases, and the junction held 7 bases outside the gene matches. The CDR3 runs 16 residues. CDR1 and CDR2 (germline): SGHDT, YYEEEE. Based on the CDR3 plus reference TRBV5-6 and TRBJ2-3, the full variable domain is DAGVTQSPTHLIKTRGQQVTLRCSPKSGHDTVSWYQQALGQGPQFIFQYYEEEERQRGNFPDRFSGHQFPNYSSELNVNALLLGDSALYLCASSLSGRGLTDTQYFGPGTRLTVL.

V and J are TRBV4-1 and TRBJ2-3; 13 bases map to TRBD2. The CDR3 sequence is 17 residues long. With V trimmed by 4 bases and J by 13 bases, 17 bases remained unmatched. The germline V gene encodes CDR1 MGHRA and CDR2 YSYEKL. CDR3 sequence reads: CASSPGDRDYGTSGEYF. The CDR3 nucleotides read TGCGCCAGCAGCCCTGGGGACAGAGATTACGGGACTAGCGGGGAGTATTTT.

This clone was recorded only once. The genes are TRBV6-5 and TRBJ1-1; 7 nucleotides agree with TRBD1. With V trimmed by 6 bases and J by 2 bases, 3 bases remained unmatched. In germline, CDR1 is MNHEY, CDR2 SVGAGI. This CDR3 comprises 13 residues. The CDR3 DNA follows: TGTGCCAGCAGGGGACAGTCCAACACTGAAGCTTTCTTT. Amino acid sequence: CASRGQSNTEAFF.

The chain couples TRBV7-2 to TRBJ1-2; no clear D gene. This CDR3 comprises 16 residues. The V end lost 5 bases, the J end lost 5 bases, and 21 bases lay between the germline ends. CDR1 SGHTA and CDR2 FQGNSA come from the germline V gene. CDR3 region: CASSPRWAQSRYGYTF. The DNA for the CDR3 is TGTGCCAGCAGCCCTCGGTGGGCGCAAAGCCGATATGGCTACACCTTC.

The genes are TRBV27 and TRBJ2-7, with D maybe TRBD2 (6 bases). Trimming removed 10 bases from V and 0 bases from J, with 22 bases in between. The CDR3 consists of 16 residues. Germline CDR1 MNHEY, CDR2 SMNVEV (reference sequence). The CDR3 reads CATPPAKTGVSYEQYV. CDR3 sequence (DNA): TGTGCCACCCCCCCCGCCAAGACGGGGGTCTCCTACGAGCAGTACGTC.

The V gene is TRBV18, the J gene TRBJ1-4; unclear D gene. Trimming removed 3 bases at V and 7 bases at J, with 9 bases between. The CDR3 extends over 13 amino acids. From germline, CDR1 is KGHSH and CDR2 LQKENI. CDR3 sequence (DNA): TGTGCCAGCTCACCCCTAGAGTCTGAAAAACTGTTTTTT. It is translated as CASSPLESEKLFF.

V usage is TRBV5-4 and J usage is TRBJ1-2, with 7 bases that match TRBD1. The germline CDR1 and CDR2 sequences are SGHNT and YYREEE (reference sequence). The CDR3 loop spans 15 amino acids. Trimming removed 3 bases from V and 3 bases from J; junction bases left unmatched: 8. The CDR3 reads CASSSPTTGHYGYTF. The CDR3 nucleotides are TGTGCCAGCAGCTCACCAACGACAGGGCACTATGGCTACACCTTC.

J is TRBJ1-6 and V is TRBV5-1; no firm D call. Germline CDR1 and CDR2: SGHRS and YFSETQ. The CDR3 consists of 16 residues. V lost 0 bases, J lost 8 bases, and 15 bases lay in between. CDR3 coding DNA: TGCGCCAGCAGCTTGGGGCGCCAGAGATTTGATTCACCCCTCCACTTT. Protein sequence: CASSLGRQRFDSPLHF.

V and J are TRBV5-6 and TRBJ1-1; D is undetermined. The CDR3 is 11 amino acids. Trimming took 0 bases from V and 11 from J, leaving 8 bases between them. Germline V gene sequence: CDR1 SGHDT, CDR2 YYEEEE. CDR3 sequence reads: CASSLAGRAFF. CDR3 bases: TGTGCCAGCAGCTTGGCAGGTAGGGCTTTCTTT.

V usage is TRBV9 and J usage is TRBJ1-4, with D tentatively TRBD1 (5 bases). Germline CDR1 SGDLS, CDR2 YYNGEE. This CDR3 contains 16 residues. Deletions cut 0 bases from V and 0 bases from J, with 9 bases between. This chain's CDR3 is CASSVGQTATNEKLFF. The CDR3 DNA sequence: TGTGCCAGCAGCGTAGGTCAGACAGCAACTAATGAAAAACTGTTTTTT.

This clone appeared once. The V call is TRBV5-4, the J call TRBJ2-1; tentatively, D is TRBD1 (5 bases). This CDR3 region has 16 residues. Germline V gives CDR1 SGHNT, CDR2 YYREEE (reference sequence). V was shortened by 4 bases and J by 0 bases, with 14 bases between the two germline ends. In DNA, the CDR3 is TGTGCCAGCAGCCCAACAGGTGCCAGCTCCTACAATGAGCAGTTCTTC. This sequence encodes CASSPTGASSYNEQFF.

This clone was counted a few times. The CDR3 region is CASSGGTGDQPQHF. CDR3 DNA sequence: TGCGCCAGCAGCGGCGGGACAGGGGATCAGCCCCAGCATTTT. The chain uses TRBV5-1 and TRBJ1-5; 10 nucleotides match TRBD1. The CDR3 has 14 amino acids. J was trimmed by 5 bases and V by 4 bases; bases with no gene match: 3. Germline V gene lookup returns CDR1 SGHRS and CDR2 YFSETQ.

The gene calls are TRBV5-1 and TRBJ2-6; a weak D match, TRBD1 (5 bases). Germline-derived CDR1 and CDR2 are SGHRS and YFSETQ. This CDR3 has 16 amino acids. V was clipped by 2 bases and J by 0 bases, with 9 bases between them. The CDR3 region is CASSFGASSGANVLTF. In DNA, the CDR3 is TGCGCCAGCAGCTTTGGGGCGAGCTCTGGGGCCAACGTCCTGACTTTC.

The chain links TRBV6-5 to TRBJ2-1; possibly TRBD2 for D (5 bases). V lost 2 bases and J lost 10, with 9 bases in between. Germline V gives CDR1 MNHEY, CDR2 SVGAGI. The CDR3 covers 12 residues. In DNA, the CDR3 is TGTGCCAGCAGTTACCCGACGGGAGAGCAGTTCTTC. Amino acid sequence: CASSYPTGEQFF.

J is TRBJ2-1 and V is TRBV5-6; D remains ambiguous. CDR3 length: 14 amino acids. CDR1 SGHDT and CDR2 YYEEEE come from the germline V gene. Trimming took off 4 bases at V and 0 bases at J, with 8 bases between the two ends. The CDR3 DNA reads TGTGCCAGCAGCCCCACGAGCTCCTACAATGAGCAGTTCTTC. Protein sequence: CASSPTSSYNEQFF. Using reference TRBV5-6 and TRBJ2-1 for the parts outside the CDR3, the full variable domain is DAGVTQSPTHLIKTRGQQVTLRCSPKSGHDTVSWYQQALGQGPQFIFQYYEEEERQRGNFPDRFSGHQFPNYSSELNVNALLLGDSALYLCASSPTSSYNEQFFGPGTRLTVL.

This CDR3 is CASSVPIAASAGELFF. The DNA of the CDR3 is TGTGCCAGCAGTGTTCCCATCGCGGCGAGCGCCGGGGAGCTGTTTTTT. This chain uses TRBV6-2 or TRBV6-3 with TRBJ2-2; no firm D call. Germline V gives CDR1 MNHEY, CDR2 SVGEGT. The CDR3 spans 16 residues. Trimming took 5 bases from V and 6 from J, leaving 19 bases between them.

The V gene is TRBV28, the J gene TRBJ2-3; D not certain. The length of the CDR3 is 14 residues. V lost 6 bases to trimming and J lost 3 bases, with 13 bases between them. Germline loops: CDR1 MDHEN, CDR2 SYDVKM. CDR3 amino acids: CASSPRSTTDTQYF. CDR3 sequence (DNA): TGTGCCAGCAGCCCTAGATCAACGACAGATACGCAGTATTTT.

V usage is TRBV6-5 and J usage is TRBJ1-1, with D unclear. V was clipped by 6 bases and J by 1 base, with 15 bases between them. Germline V gene sequence: CDR1 MNHEY, CDR2 SVGAGI. CDR3 length equals 15 residues. The CDR3 nucleotides read TGTGCCAGCAGCCGAAGAGGTAGTCAGAACACTGAAGCTTTCTTT. Protein sequence: CASSRRGSQNTEAFF.

This clone showed up just a few times. This sequence joins TRBV7-2 and TRBJ1-6; 8 bases agree with TRBD1. CDR1 and CDR2 from the germline V gene are SGHTA and FQGNSA. The V gene end was trimmed by 6 bases and the J gene end by 7 bases; junction bases not matched to a gene: 8. The CDR3 runs to 15 residues. The CDR3 DNA follows: TGTGCCAGCAGTCCGAACCGACAGGGGAATTCACCCCTCCACTTT. Translating gives CASSPNRQGNSPLHF. Looking up the rest from reference TRBV7-2 and TRBJ1-6 gives the full variable domain: GAGVSQSPSNKVTEKGKDVELRCDPISGHTALYWYRQSLGQGLEFLIYFQGNSAPDKSGLPSDRFSAERTGGSVSTLTIQRTQQEDSAVYLCASSPNRQGNSPLHFGNGTRLTVT.

The genes are TRBV7-9 and TRBJ1-1; TRBD1 matches 7 bases. J lost 8 bases, V lost 2 bases, and 5 bases had no gene match. CDR3 length: 13 residues. Germline values: CDR1 SEHNR, CDR2 FQNEAQ (reference sequence). CDR3 sequence reads: CASSLTGTAEAFF. CDR3 in DNA: TGTGCCAGCAGCTTAACCGGGACAGCCGAAGCTTTCTTT.

The chain carries TRBV5-1 and TRBJ1-2; D unresolved. This CDR3 contains 13 residues. V was clipped by 6 bases and J by 0 bases, with 9 bases between them. Germline V gene data show CDR1 as SGHRS and CDR2 as YFSETQ. The CDR3 bases are TGCGCCAGCAAGGCTAACCCTAACTATGGCTACACCTTC. Translation gives CASKANPNYGYTF. The full variable domain, its missing parts supplied by reference TRBV5-1 and TRBJ1-2, is KAGVTQTPRYLIKTRGQQVTLSCSPISGHRSVSWYQQTPGQGLQFLFEYFSETQRNKGNFPGRFSGRQFSNSRSEMNVSTLELGDSALYLCASKANPNYGYTFGSGTRLTVV.

The gene calls are TRBV10-1 and TRBJ2-3; 9 bases agree with TRBD2. From germline, CDR1 is WNHNN and CDR2 SYGVQD (reference sequence). The CDR3 is 14 residues long. J was trimmed by 11 bases and V by 5 bases; bases with no gene match: 11. For the CDR3, the DNA is TGCGCCAGCAGTCTAGCGGGGTCACCTTTGATGCAGTATTTT. Protein product: CASSLAGSPLMQYF.

The chain joins TRBV9 to TRBJ1-6; perhaps TRBD1 as D (5 bases). The CDR3 extends over 17 amino acids. The germline V gene encodes CDR1 SGDLS and CDR2 YYNGEE. Trimming took off 0 bases at V and 8 bases at J, with 18 bases between the two ends. This CDR3 reads CASSVGGSGIEYSPLHF. The CDR3, as DNA: TGTGCCAGCAGCGTAGGGGGTTCAGGGATAGAATATTCACCCCTCCACTTT.

V usage is TRBV19 and J usage is TRBJ2-3, with D perhaps TRBD2 (5 bases). This CDR3 contains 15 residues. The V gene lost 1 base and the J gene lost 9 bases, with 17 bases spanning the gap. Germline V gives CDR1 LNHDA, CDR2 SQIVND (reference sequence). The CDR3 coding sequence is TGTGCCAGTAGTATAGGATCGGGGAACAGAGTAACGCAGTATTTT. Translated, it gives CASSIGSGNRVTQYF.

The J gene is TRBJ2-2, the V gene TRBV5-1; D gene uncertain. The V gene's germline CDR1 is SGHRS and CDR2 YFSETQ. V gave up 3 bases and J gave up 0 bases, with 9 bases separating them. The CDR3 totals 15 residues. Here the CDR3 reads CASSSRAPNTGELFF. The CDR3 DNA reads as TGCGCCAGCAGCTCCCGGGCCCCGAACACCGGGGAGCTGTTTTTT.

The genes are TRBV29-1 and TRBJ1-1; 9 bases are shared with TRBD1. After removal of 5 bases from V and 8 bases from J, the junction contained 12 bases not matched to a gene. Germline values: CDR1 SQVTM, CDR2 ANQGSEA. The CDR3 extends over 14 amino acids. The CDR3 DNA is TGCAGCGTTCCGGGACAGGGTTTTTCTGGGGAAGCTTTCTTT. Amino acids: CSVPGQGFSGEAFF.

The V and J genes are TRBV18 and TRBJ2-5, with D uncertain. V gave up 3 bases and J gave up 2 bases, with 13 bases separating them. Per the germline V gene, CDR1 is KGHSH and CDR2 is LQKENI. This CDR3 spans 15 amino acids. The CDR3 DNA follows: TGTGCCAGCTCACCTTGGCGGACGGAGCAAGAGACCCAGTACTTC. Residues: CASSPWRTEQETQYF.

The gene calls are TRBV19 and TRBJ2-1; the D gene is possibly TRBD1 (6 bases). The ends were cut back, 6 bases at V and 0 bases at J, with 15 bases in the middle. This CDR3 region has 16 residues. Germline V lookup: CDR1 LNHDA, CDR2 SQIVND (reference sequence). The CDR3 DNA sequence: TGTGCCAGTAGGGAAACAGGGTATTTCTCCTACAATGAGCAGTTCTTC. It encodes CASRETGYFSYNEQFF. The whole variable domain, remainder taken from reference TRBV19 and TRBJ2-1, is DGGITQSPKYLFRKEGQNVTLSCEQNLNHDAMYWYRQDPGQGLRLIYYSQIVNDFQKGDIAEGYSVSREKKESFPLTVTSAQKNPTAFYLCASRETGYFSYNEQFFGPGTRLTVL.